This T cell receptor (beta chain) was identified during a study of graft-versus-host responses after intestinal transplantation. Study details: Anti-thymocyte globulin induction, then tacrolimus and steroids for about 3 years, went to all recipients.

Regarding the study as a whole: Among recipient marrow samples, GvH clones were found; some appeared first in ileum or blood.

The protocol was immunoSEQ multiplex PCR, while the TCRdb copy is restricted to in-frame clones and leaves out a portion. The sample shows some 76,000 clones, around 87% of them seen only once. Notes on this clone: Its antigen is currently unknown.

The CDR3 has 13 amino acids. With 1 base removed from V and 2 bases from J, the gap between germline ends came to 8 bases. Per germline, CDR1 GTSNPN and CDR2 SVGIG (reference sequence). The V gene is TRBV30, the J gene TRBJ1-1; unclear D gene. Source: unstimulated CD8+ T cells sorted from spleen or lymph node cells, taken before transplant. The TCR sequence derives from a human donor who was the organ donor for an intestinal transplant. The CDR3, as DNA: TGTGCCTGGAGTGGACTGACAAACACTGAAGCTTTCTTT. Protein product: CAWSGLTNTEAFF.